A single sample gave rise to the 2 T cell receptor beta chains below, sequenced in a study of radiotherapy plus CTLA-4 blockade in lung cancer. The repertoire was sequenced with immunoSEQ multiplex PCR; TCRdb's copy has only in-frame clones and lacks some. This sample has about 85,000 clones, with approximately 86% found just once. The sequences come from peripheral blood, collected from a patient treated with radiotherapy plus ipilimumab. These TCRs come from a human donor with non-small cell lung cancer who had a partial response to radiotherapy plus ipilimumab.

The DNA of the CDR3 is TGTGCCAGCAGTTTAGGACTAGCGGGAGGGGAAGATACGCAGTATTTT. Translating gives CASSLGLAGGEDTQYF. The chain carries TRBV27 and TRBJ2-3; 15 bases are shared with TRBD2. In germline, CDR1 is MNHEY, CDR2 SMNVEV (reference sequence). The CDR3 length is 16 residues. V dropped 2 bases and J dropped 5; count of bases not matched to a gene: 2.

The V gene is TRBV5-1, the J gene TRBJ2-1, with D tentatively TRBD1 (6 bases). V shed 0 bases and J shed 0 bases, with 7 bases lying between them. The CDR3 is 15 amino acids. Germline V lookup: CDR1 SGHRS, CDR2 YFSETQ. In nucleotides, the CDR3 is TGCGCCAGCAGCTTGGGACAGGTCTCCTACAATGAGCAGTTCTTC. Translated: CASSLGQVSYNEQFF.